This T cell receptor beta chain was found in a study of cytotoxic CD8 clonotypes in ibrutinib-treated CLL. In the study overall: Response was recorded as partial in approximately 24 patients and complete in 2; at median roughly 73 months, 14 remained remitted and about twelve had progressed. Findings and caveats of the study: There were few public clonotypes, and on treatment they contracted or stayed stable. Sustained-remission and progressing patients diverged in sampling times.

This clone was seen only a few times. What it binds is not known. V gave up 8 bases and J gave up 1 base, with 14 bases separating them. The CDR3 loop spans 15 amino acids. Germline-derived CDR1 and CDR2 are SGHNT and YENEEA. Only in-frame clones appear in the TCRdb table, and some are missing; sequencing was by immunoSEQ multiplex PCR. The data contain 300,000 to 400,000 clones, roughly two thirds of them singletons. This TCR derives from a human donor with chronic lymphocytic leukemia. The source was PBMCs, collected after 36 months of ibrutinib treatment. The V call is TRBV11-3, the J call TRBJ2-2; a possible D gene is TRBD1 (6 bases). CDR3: CASANMDRNTGELFF. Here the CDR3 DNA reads TGTGCCAGCGCAAATATGGACAGGAACACCGGGGAGCTGTTTTTT.